This entry describes one TCR beta chain. This clonotype occurred many times. It lacks a known antigen. No clone much larger than this one lies a single base away; base qualities are absent. TCR beta CDR3 regions were amplified from RNA transcripts. The first round of RT-PCR for the TCR CDR3 was performed with the HTBI primer set and the Qiagen OneStep RT-PCR kit. Libraries were constructed in a second round of multiplex PCR, after which size selection and purification were performed. Paired-end sequencing of the libraries was performed with 100 bp reads on an Illumina HiSeq2000. Processing in the source paper ran as follows. SOAPnuke was used to process the raw data, with reads discarded if the reads contained adapters or uncalled bases, had a mean Phred below 15, or lacked an exact constant-primer or identifier match. High-quality paired reads were merged with COPE v1.2.5, and unique nucleotide sequences were defined as clonotypes. MiTCR v1.1 was used to align the clonotypes against IMGT TRBV, TRBD and TRBJ reference segments. Only V-J combinations with frequency above 0.0001, covering 99% to 99.2% of repertoires, were analysed. A TCS score was defined as the ratio of F50 (clonal expansion) to E x V (chaos), with BLOSUM62-based TCRdist applied between CDR3 peptides within each V-J. Welch's t-statistics and random forest reduced roughly 530 V-J features to 13, which were used in a naive Bayes classifier (R e1071). TCRdb redid the processing of the public reads, applying fastp at Q25 and MiXCR, and retained in-frame beta chains. Rows are unified per CDR3 protein, each entry keeping the most common DNA and genes. The V and J calls here are based on TCRdb, not the publication. A total of 350,000 to 450,000 distinct CDR3 sequences appear in this sample, over 11% of them only once. Around 28% of the sample belongs to the ten largest clones.

Moderately to severely active disease, a Clinical Activity Score of at least 3, a NOSPECS grade of at least 4, and a duration under 3 months were present in ophthalmopathy patients. Any patient with an uncontrolled infection, another autoimmune disease, pregnancy or lactation was excluded. Clinical symptoms, serum thyroxine and TRAb, thyroid ultrasound, and orbital computed tomography formed the basis for the diagnoses. PBMCs were isolated from more than 8 ml of fresh peripheral blood by Ficoll-Paque density gradient centrifugation. Total RNA was extracted using Trizol reagent, and RNA quality was assessed on an Agilent 2100 Bioanalyzer. This sample was taken from a study of T cells in Graves' hyperthyroidism and ophthalmopathy (dated 2019 in TCRdb). Turning to the overall study: Peripheral blood samples were taken at initial diagnosis, before any treatment was given. A discovery cohort of roughly 100 patients, about 44 with Graves' ophthalmopathy and 57 with stable Graves' hyperthyroidism, was used to find distinguishing TCR V-J signatures. An independent validation cohort of around 19 hyperthyroidism patients and some 15 patients who later progressed to ophthalmopathy tested prospective prediction of ophthalmopathy. TCR Vbeta CDR3 sequencing of around 130 peripheral blood samples (roughly 43 ophthalmopathy, under 80 hyperthyroidism and roughly 17 progressor patients) is reported in the paper. The 75 to 100 discovery patients were divided at random into training and test sets in a 7:3 ratio. After blood sampling, hyperthyroidism patients were treated with methimazole at a starting dose of 30 mg daily, and ophthalmopathy patients were treated with high-dose intravenous methylprednisolone. The study also compared thyroid tissue and blood T-cell repertoires from a handful of Graves' hyperthyroidism patients. The investigation overall reported the following: Most expanded thyroid clonotypes (frequency above 0.001) were also found in blood, which suggests that blood repertoires may mirror thyroid immune responses. No statistical method was used to set the sample size in advance, and investigators knew the group allocation. Ophthalmopathy was separated from stable hyperthyroidism by a 13 V-J signature model, with over 85% sensitivity and roughly 81% specificity obtained in cross-validation and 80%/75% obtained in testing. In validation, the model predicted progression to ophthalmopathy with approximately 70% sensitivity and about 73% specificity, a median of approximately 6.7 months before onset.

The sequencing sample was made of blood. The source is a man aged 50 or older with Graves' ophthalmopathy.

The CDR3 loop reads CASSMNLAKLADEQFF. The DNA sequence follows: TGTGCCAGCAGTATGAATCTAGCGAAACTCGCCGATGAGCAGTTCTTC. This chain is built from TRBV12-3 or TRBV12-4 and TRBJ2-1; the D gene is perhaps TRBD2, from 6 matching bases. V lost 5 bases and J lost 8 bases; the stretch between them is 22 bases long. The CDR3 spans 16 residues, from the cysteine through the phenylalanine. Left in the record is the CDR3 DNA by itself, 48 bases read in frame from the first base.